The next 9 T cell receptor beta chains were all read from a single sample in a study of T cells in Graves' hyperthyroidism and ophthalmopathy. Amplification of TCR beta CDR3 regions was performed using RNA transcripts as template. Initially, a first-round RT-PCR of the TCR CDR3 employed the HTBI primer set. TCRdb ran MiXCR on the multiplex PCR reads and lists one entry per CDR3 protein. The data contain under 300,000 distinct CDR3 sequences, roughly 15% of them singletons. The sample taken for sequencing was blood. Every receptor here comes from a woman aged 40 to 50 with Graves' hyperthyroidism that later progressed to Graves' ophthalmopathy.

There are a few counts of this clonotype. The CDR3 is CASSLQVDQSYEQYF. The CDR3, as DNA: TGCGCCAGCAGCCTTCAAGTCGACCAATCCTACGAGCAGTACTTC. The chain uses TRBV4-1 and TRBJ2-7; unclear D gene. This CDR3 spans 15 amino acids. Germline-derived CDR1 and CDR2 are MGHRA and YSYEKL. V was shortened by 4 bases and J by 1 base, with 14 bases between the two germline ends.

This clonotype occurred many times. The genes are TRBV15 and TRBJ2-7; maybe TRBD2 (6 bases). CDR3 size: 16 residues. V gave up 1 base and J gave up 4 bases, with 17 bases separating them. Per germline, CDR1 LNHNV and CDR2 YYDKDF (reference sequence). CDR3 protein: CATSRAGTLPPYEQYF. The CDR3 DNA is TGTGCCACCAGCAGAGCCGGGACTCTTCCCCCTTACGAGCAGTACTTC.

The chain links TRBV5-6 to TRBJ2-1, with 10 positions matching TRBD2. The CDR3 has 15 amino acids. CDR1 is SGHDT and CDR2 is YYEEEE in the germline V gene. The junction had 11 bases not matched to a gene; V was cut back by 4 bases and J by 10 bases. CDR3: CASSGSGRASSEQFF. CDR3 nucleotides: TGTGCCAGCAGCGGGAGCGGGAGGGCCAGTAGCGAGCAGTTCTTC.

There are a few counts of this clonotype. The chain recombines TRBV9 with TRBJ2-1; the D call may be TRBD1 or TRBD2 (5 bases each). Trimming left V 4 bases short and J 6 bases short, with 20 bases between. This CDR3 region has 16 residues. The germline V gene has CDR1 SGDLS and CDR2 YYNGEE. The CDR3 loop reads CASSPHMGTLTNEQFF. CDR3 coding DNA: TGTGCCAGCAGCCCTCATATGGGGACCCTGACCAATGAGCAGTTCTTC.

This clonotype was picked up one time. This rearrangement joins TRBV12-3 or TRBV12-4 to TRBJ2-2; D not certain. This CDR3 is built from 12 residues. Trimming stripped 8 bases from V and 3 bases from J, with 7 bases between. As DNA, the CDR3 is TGTGCCAGCTCTAAGCACACCGGGGAGCTGTTTTTT. This sequence encodes CASSKHTGELFF.

This clonotype has ten or more counts. This chain joins TRBV11-3 and TRBJ2-1; D gene ambiguous. Germline CDR1 is SGHNT and CDR2 is YENEEA. CDR3 length equals 16 residues. Trimming pared 0 bases from V and 1 base from J, leaving 10 bases between. The chain's CDR3 is CASSLDRPSSYNEQFF. In nucleotides, the CDR3 is TGTGCCAGCAGCTTAGACCGGCCTTCTTCCTACAATGAGCAGTTCTTC.

The table lists this clonotype with many counts. The CDR3 loop is CASRPGQFTEQFF. For the CDR3, the DNA is TGTGCCAGTAGACCCGGACAGTTTACTGAGCAGTTCTTC. The rearrangement uses TRBV19 and TRBJ2-1; D perhaps matches TRBD1 (6 bases). The germline gives CDR1 LNHDA, CDR2 SQIVND (reference sequence). Trimming took 6 bases from V and 9 from J, leaving 15 bases between them. The CDR3 length is 13 residues.

The table lists this clonotype with many counts. The rearrangement uses TRBV18 and TRBJ1-4; the D is unclear. V gave up 2 bases and J gave up 1 base, with 5 bases separating them. CDR3 length equals 14 residues. In germline, CDR1 is KGHSH, CDR2 LQKENI. The CDR3 region is CASSPDVTNEKLFF. The CDR3 DNA sequence: TGTGCCAGCTCACCAGATGTAACTAATGAAAAACTGTTTTTT.

The sample holds many counts of this clonotype. CDR3: CASSEEAGWETQYF. The CDR3 nucleotides are TGTGCCAGCAGTGAGGAAGCGGGATGGGAGACCCAGTACTTC. The rearrangement links TRBV2 to TRBJ2-5, with 7 bases identical to TRBD2. This CDR3 has 14 residues. CDR1 and CDR2 from the germline V gene are SNHLY and FYNNEI. Unmatched junction bases numbered 6, after V lost 3 bases and J lost 5 bases.